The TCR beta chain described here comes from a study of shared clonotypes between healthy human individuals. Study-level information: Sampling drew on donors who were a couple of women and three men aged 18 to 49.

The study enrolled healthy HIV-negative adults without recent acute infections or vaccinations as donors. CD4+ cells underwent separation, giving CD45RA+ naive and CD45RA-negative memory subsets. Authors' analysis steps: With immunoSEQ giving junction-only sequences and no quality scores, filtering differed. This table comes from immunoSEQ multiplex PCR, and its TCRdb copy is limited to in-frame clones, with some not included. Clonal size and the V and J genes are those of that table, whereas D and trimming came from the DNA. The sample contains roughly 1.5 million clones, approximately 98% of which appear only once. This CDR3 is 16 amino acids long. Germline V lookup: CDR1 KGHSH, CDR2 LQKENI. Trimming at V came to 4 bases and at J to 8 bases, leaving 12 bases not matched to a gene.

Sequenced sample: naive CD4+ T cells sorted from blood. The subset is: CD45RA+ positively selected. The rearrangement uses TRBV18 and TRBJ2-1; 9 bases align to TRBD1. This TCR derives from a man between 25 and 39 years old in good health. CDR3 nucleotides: TGTGCCAGCTCACGGATACCGGGACAGGGAGGTGATGAGCAGTTCTTC. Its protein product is CASSRIPGQGGDEQFF.